Sequencing of this TCR beta chain was carried out in a study of T cells in Graves' hyperthyroidism and ophthalmopathy. Study-level points and caveats: Blood held most thyroid clonotypes expanded above 0.001 frequency. A 13 V-J signature model discriminated ophthalmopathy versus stable hyperthyroidism.

Template material for amplifying TCR beta CDR3 regions consisted of RNA transcripts. HTBI primers drove first-round RT-PCR of the TCR CDR3. TCRdb reanalysed the multiplex PCR reads using MiXCR and keeps one entry per CDR3 protein. The table has more than 500,000 distinct CDR3 sequences, under 60% seen once. For this clonotype: The antigen is unknown.

This CDR3 region has 12 residues. CDR1 is SGDLS and CDR2 is YYNGEE in the germline V gene. Trimming shortened V by 0 bases and J by 8 bases, and 5 bases separated the two germline ends. Sequencing used peripheral blood or thyroid tissue (not recorded which). The V gene is TRBV9, the J gene TRBJ2-2; D is unclear. This TCR was recovered from an adult woman with Graves' disease, either hyperthyroidism or ophthalmopathy (not recorded which). CDR3 amino acids: CASSVDGGELFF. The DNA for the CDR3 is TGTGCCAGCAGCGTAGATGGGGGGGAGCTGTTTTTT.